Sequencing of this T cell receptor (beta chain) was carried out in a study of OX40 agonist ivuxolimab in advanced cancers. As for the study in general: Patients got intravenous ivuxolimab at 0.01 to 10 mg/kg every 2 weeks.

The cohort excluded patients with autoimmune disease history or systemic immunosuppression. Study-level findings and limits: CD4+ T cells averaged fewer expanded clones than CD8+ T cells.

This clone was counted once. Its antigen is still unknown. In germline, CDR1 is LNHNV, CDR2 YYDKDF (reference sequence). V was trimmed by 0 bases and J by 12 bases, leaving 16 bases between them. The CDR3 loop spans 14 amino acids. This table comes from immunoSEQ multiplex PCR, and its TCRdb copy is limited to in-frame clones, with some not included. The sample gives about 69,000 clones, about 89% of which show up once; under 0.35% is in the top ten. Sequences were derived from CD4+ or CD8+ T cells sorted from blood, sampled in a trial of the OX40 agonist ivuxolimab. The source is an adult with an advanced solid tumor such as melanoma, head and neck, liver or kidney cancer. The J gene is TRBJ2-3, the V gene TRBV15; D gene ambiguous. The CDR3: CATSRDRLPPPQYF. CDR3 nucleotide sequence: TGTGCCACCAGCAGAGATCGATTACCCCCTCCCCAGTATTTT.